Sequencing of this T cell receptor beta chain was carried out in a study of shared clonotypes between healthy human individuals. Nashville, Tennessee was home to all donors, each a Caucasian adult. Sequencing was performed with immunoSEQ multiplex PCR; in TCRdb, only in-frame clones are kept and a portion is missing. The table lists over a million clones, 98% of them singletons. The ends lost 2 bases at V and 3 bases at J; junction bases unmatched: 12. This CDR3 is built from 16 residues. Germline-derived CDR1 and CDR2 are SQVTM and ANQGSEA. The TCR originated in a young man in good health. Sequences were obtained from naive CD4+ T cells sorted from blood. This sample's subset: CD45RA+ positively selected. The genes are TRBV29-1 and TRBJ1-2, with 7 bases aligning to TRBD1. CDR3 bases: TGCAGCGTTGAACCTAGACAGGGTTCACTCTACTATGGCTACACCTTC. Translation: CSVEPRQGSLYYGYTF.